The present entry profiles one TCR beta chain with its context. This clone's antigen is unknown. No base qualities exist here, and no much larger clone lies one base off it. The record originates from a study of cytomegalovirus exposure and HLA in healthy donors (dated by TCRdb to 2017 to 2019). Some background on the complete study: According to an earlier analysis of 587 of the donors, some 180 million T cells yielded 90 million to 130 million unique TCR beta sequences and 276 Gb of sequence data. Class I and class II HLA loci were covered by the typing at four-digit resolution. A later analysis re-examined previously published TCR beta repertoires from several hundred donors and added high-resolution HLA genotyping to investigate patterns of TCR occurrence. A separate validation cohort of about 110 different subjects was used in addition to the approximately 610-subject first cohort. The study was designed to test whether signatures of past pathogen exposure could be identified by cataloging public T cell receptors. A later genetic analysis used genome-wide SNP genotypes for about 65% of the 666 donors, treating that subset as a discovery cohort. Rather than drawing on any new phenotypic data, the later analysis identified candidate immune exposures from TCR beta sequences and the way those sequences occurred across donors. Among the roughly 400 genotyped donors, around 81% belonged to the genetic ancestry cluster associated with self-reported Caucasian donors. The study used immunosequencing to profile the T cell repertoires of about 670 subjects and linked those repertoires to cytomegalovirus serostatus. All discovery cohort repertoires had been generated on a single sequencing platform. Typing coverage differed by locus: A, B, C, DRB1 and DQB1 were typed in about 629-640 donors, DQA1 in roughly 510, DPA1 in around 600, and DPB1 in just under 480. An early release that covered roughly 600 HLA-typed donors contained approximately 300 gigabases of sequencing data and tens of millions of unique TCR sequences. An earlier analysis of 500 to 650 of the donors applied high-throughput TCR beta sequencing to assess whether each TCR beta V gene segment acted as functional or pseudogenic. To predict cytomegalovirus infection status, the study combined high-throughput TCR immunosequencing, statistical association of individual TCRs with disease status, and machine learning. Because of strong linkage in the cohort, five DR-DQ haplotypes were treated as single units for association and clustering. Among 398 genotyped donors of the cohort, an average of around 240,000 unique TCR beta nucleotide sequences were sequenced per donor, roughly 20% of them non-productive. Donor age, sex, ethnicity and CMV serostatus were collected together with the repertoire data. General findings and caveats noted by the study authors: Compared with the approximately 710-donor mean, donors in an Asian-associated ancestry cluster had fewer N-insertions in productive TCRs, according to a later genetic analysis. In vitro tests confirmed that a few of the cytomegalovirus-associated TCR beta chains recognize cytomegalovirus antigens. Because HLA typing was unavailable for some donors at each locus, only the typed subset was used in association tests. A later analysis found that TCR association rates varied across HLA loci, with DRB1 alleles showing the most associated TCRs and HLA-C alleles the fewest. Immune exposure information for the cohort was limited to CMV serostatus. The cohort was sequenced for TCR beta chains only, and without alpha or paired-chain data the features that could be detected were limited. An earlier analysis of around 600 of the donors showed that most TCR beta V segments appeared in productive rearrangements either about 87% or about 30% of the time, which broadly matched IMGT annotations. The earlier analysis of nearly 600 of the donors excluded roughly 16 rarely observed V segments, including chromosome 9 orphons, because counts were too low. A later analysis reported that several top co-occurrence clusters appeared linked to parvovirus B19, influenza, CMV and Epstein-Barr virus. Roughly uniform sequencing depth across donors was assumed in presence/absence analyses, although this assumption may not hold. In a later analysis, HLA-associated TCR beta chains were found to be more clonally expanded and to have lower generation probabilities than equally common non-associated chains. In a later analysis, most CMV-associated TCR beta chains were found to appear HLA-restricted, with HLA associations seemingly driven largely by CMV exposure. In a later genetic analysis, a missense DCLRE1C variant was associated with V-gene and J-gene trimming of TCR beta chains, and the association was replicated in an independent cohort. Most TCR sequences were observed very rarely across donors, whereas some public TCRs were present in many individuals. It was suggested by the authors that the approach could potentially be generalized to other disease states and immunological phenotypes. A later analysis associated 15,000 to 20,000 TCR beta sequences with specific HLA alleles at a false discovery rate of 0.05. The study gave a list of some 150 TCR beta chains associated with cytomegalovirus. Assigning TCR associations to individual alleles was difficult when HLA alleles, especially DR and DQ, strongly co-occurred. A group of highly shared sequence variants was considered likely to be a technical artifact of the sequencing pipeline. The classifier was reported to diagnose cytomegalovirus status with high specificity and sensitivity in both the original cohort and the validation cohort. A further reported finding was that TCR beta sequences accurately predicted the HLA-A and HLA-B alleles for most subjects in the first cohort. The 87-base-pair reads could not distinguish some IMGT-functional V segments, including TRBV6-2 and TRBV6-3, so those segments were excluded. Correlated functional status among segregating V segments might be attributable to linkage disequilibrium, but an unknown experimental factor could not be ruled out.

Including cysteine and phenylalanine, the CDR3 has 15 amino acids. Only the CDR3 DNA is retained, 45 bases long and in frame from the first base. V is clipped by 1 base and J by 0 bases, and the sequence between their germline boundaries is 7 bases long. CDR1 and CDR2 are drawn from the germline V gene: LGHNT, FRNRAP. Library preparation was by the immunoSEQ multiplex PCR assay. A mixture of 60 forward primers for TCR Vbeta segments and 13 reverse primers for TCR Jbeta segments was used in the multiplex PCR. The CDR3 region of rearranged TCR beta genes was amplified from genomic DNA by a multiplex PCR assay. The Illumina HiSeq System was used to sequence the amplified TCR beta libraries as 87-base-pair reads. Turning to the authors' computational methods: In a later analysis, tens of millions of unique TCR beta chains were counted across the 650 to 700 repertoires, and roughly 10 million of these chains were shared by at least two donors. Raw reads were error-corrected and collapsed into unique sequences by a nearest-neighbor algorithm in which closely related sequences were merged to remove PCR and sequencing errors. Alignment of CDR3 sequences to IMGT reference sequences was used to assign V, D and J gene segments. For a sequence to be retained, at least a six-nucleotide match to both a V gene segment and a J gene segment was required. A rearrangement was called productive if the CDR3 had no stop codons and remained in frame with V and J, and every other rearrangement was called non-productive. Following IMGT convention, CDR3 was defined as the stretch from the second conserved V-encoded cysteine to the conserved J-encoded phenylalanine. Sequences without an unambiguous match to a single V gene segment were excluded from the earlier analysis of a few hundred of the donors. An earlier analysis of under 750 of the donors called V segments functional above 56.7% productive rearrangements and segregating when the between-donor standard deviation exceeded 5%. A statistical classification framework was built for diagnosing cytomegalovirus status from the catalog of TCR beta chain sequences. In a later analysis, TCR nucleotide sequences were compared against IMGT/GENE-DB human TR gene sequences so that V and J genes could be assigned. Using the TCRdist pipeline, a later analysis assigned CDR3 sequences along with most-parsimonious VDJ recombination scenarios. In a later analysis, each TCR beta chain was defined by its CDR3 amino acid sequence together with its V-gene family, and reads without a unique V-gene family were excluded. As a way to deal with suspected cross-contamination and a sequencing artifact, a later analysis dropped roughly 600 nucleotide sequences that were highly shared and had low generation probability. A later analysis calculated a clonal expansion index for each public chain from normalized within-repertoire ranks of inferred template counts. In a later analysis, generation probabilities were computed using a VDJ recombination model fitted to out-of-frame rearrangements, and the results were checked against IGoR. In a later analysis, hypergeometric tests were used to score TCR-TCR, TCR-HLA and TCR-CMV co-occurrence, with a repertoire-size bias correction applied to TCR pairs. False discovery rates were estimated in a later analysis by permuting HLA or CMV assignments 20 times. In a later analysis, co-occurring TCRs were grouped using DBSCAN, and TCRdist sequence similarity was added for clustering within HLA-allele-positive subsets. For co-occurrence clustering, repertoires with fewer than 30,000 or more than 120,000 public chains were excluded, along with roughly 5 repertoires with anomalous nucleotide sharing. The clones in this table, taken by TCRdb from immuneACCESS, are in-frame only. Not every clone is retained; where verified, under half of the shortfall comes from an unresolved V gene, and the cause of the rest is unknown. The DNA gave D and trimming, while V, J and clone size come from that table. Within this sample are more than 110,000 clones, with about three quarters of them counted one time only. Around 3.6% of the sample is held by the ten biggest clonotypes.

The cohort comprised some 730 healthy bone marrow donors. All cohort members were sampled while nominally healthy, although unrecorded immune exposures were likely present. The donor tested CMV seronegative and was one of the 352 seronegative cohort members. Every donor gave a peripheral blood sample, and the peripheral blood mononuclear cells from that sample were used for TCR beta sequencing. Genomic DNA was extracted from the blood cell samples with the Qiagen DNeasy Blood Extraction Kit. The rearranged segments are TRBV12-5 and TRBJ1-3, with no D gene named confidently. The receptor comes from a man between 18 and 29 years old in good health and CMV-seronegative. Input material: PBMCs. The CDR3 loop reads CASGLGLSSGNTIYF. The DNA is TGTGCTAGTGGTTTGGGTCTGAGCTCTGGAAACACCATATATTTT.